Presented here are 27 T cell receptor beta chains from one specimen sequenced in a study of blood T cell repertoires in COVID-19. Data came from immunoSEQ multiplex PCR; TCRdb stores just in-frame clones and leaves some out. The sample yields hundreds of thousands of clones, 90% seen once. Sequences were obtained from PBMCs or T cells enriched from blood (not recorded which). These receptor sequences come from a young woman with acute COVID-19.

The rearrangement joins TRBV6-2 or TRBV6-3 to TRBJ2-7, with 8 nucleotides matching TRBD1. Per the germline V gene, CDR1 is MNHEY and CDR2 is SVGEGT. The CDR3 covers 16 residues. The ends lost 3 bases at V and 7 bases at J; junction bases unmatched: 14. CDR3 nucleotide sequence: TGTGCCAGCAGTTATCCCGCGACAGGGGTTTCAGGAGAGCAGTACTTC. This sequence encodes CASSYPATGVSGEQYF.

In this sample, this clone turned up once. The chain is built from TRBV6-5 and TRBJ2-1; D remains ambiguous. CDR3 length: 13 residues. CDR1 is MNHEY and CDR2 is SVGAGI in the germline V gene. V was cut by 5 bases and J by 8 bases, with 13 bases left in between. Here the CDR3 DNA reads TGTGCCAGCAGTCCGCAATTTGAGGATGAGCAGTTCTTC. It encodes CASSPQFEDEQFF.

In DNA form, the CDR3 reads TGTGCCAGCGATTCTCGACAGGGCCCCACCGGGGAGCTGTTTTTT. This encodes CASDSRQGPTGELFF. The V gene is TRBV28, the J gene TRBJ2-2; TRBD1 matches at 7 bases. Trimming cost V 8 bases and J 4 bases; bases outside gene matches: 10. Germline V gene data show CDR1 as MDHEN and CDR2 as SYDVKM. CDR3 length: 15 residues. The full variable domain, its missing parts supplied by reference TRBV28 and TRBJ2-2, is DVKVTQSSRYLVKRTGEKVFLECVQDMDHENMFWYRQDPGLGLRLIYFSYDVKMKEKGDIPEGYSVSREKKERFSLILESASTNQTSMYLCASDSRQGPTGELFFGEGSRLTVL.

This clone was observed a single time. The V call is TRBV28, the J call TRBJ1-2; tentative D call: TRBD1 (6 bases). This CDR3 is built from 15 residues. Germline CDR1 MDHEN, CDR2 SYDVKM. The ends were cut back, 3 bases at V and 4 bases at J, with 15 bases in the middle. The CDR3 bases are TGTGCCAGCAGTTTCGGGCAGGGGCTCGGCTATGGCTACACCTTC. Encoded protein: CASSFGQGLGYGYTF.

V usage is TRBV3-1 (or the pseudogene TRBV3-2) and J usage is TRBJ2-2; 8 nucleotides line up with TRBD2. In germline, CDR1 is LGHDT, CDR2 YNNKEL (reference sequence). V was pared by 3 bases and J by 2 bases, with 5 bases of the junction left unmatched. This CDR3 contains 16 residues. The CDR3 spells CASSQFSGGNTGELFF. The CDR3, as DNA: TGTGCCAGCAGCCAGTTCAGCGGGGGCAACACCGGGGAGCTGTTTTTT.

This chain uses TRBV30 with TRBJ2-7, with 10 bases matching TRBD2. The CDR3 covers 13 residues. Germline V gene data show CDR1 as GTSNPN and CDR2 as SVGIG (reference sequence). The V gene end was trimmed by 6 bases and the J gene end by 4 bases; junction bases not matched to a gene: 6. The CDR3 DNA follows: TGTGCCTGTTCTAGCGGGAGCTGGTACGAGCAGTACTTC. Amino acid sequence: CACSSGSWYEQYF. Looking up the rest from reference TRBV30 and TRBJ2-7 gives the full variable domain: SQTIHQWPATLVQPVGSPLSLECTVEGTSNPNLYWYRQAAGRGLQLLFYSVGIGQISSEVPQNLSASRPQDRQFILSSKKLLLSDSGFYLCACSSGSWYEQYFGPGTRLTVT.

In nucleotides, the CDR3 is TGTGCCAGCTCACCGGGTCAGGACGAGCAGTACTTC. This codes for CASSPGQDEQYF. This chain uses TRBV18 with TRBJ2-7, with D unresolved. V was pared by 3 bases and J by 5 bases, with 8 bases between. The CDR3 extends over 12 amino acids. Germline V CDR1 and CDR2: KGHSH, LQKENI.

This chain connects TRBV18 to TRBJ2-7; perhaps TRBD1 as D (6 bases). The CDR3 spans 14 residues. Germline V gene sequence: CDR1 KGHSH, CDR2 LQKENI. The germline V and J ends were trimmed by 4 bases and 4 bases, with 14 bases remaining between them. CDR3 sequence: CASSLSGTNYEQYF. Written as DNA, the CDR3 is TGTGCCAGCTCACTATCCGGGACAAATTACGAGCAGTACTTC.

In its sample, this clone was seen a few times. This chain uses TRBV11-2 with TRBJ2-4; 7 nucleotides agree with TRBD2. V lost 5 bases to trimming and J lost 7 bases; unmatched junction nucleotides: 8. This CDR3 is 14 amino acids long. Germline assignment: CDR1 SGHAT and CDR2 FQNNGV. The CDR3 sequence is CASSAGRAGNIQYF. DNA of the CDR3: TGTGCCAGCAGCGCGGGGAGGGCAGGGAACATTCAGTACTTC.

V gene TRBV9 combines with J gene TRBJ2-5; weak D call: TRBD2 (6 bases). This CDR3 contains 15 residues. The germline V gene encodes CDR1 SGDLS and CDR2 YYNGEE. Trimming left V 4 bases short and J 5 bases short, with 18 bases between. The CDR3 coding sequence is TGTGCCAGCAGCCCCGGAGGGCTATTCCGGGAGACCCAGTACTTC. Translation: CASSPGGLFRETQYF.

DNA for the CDR3: TGTGCCAGCAGTGAAAGTCAGACCTACGAGCAGTACTTC. It encodes CASSESQTYEQYF. V gene TRBV25-1 combines with J gene TRBJ2-7; D remains ambiguous. V lost 2 bases, J lost 2 bases, and 7 bases lay in between. CDR3 size: 13 residues. The germline gives CDR1 MGHDK, CDR2 SYGVNS.

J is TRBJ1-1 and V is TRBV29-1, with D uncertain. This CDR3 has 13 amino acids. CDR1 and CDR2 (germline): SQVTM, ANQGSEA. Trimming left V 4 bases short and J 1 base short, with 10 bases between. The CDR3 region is CSVGRSPNTEAFF. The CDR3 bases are TGCAGCGTTGGCCGTAGTCCGAACACTGAAGCTTTCTTT.

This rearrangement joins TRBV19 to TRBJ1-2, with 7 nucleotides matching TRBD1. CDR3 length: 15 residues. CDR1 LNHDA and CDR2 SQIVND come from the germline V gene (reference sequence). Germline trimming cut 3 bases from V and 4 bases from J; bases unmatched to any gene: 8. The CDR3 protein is CASSIVTGISYGYTF. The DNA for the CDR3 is TGTGCCAGTAGTATCGTGACAGGGATTAGCTATGGCTACACCTTC.

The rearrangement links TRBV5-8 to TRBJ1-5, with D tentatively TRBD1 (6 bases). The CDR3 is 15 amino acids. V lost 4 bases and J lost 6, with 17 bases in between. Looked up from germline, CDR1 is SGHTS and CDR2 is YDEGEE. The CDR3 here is CASSLEQGGTQPQHF. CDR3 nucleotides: TGTGCCAGCAGCCTCGAACAGGGTGGTACTCAGCCCCAGCATTTT.

CDR3: CATSSRGASYGYTF. DNA for the CDR3: TGTGCCACCAGTAGTCGGGGGGCAAGCTATGGCTACACCTTC. The chain has TRBV24-1 and TRBJ1-2; perhaps TRBD1 as D (6 bases). This CDR3 contains 14 residues. CDR1 is KGHDR and CDR2 is SFDVKD in the germline V gene. V lost 6 bases, J lost 4 bases, and 14 bases lay in between.

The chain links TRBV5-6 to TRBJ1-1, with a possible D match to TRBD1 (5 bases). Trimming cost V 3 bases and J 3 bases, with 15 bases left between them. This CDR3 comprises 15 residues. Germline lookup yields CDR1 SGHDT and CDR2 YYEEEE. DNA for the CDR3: TGTGCCAGCAGCTGGGGGGAACCGTATTACACTGAAGCTTTCTTT. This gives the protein CASSWGEPYYTEAFF.

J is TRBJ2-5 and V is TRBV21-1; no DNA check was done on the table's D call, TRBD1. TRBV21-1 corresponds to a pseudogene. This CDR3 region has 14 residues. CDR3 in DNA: TGTGCCAGCAGACGACAGGGTGGTCAAGAGACCCAGTACTTC. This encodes CASRRQGGQETQYF.

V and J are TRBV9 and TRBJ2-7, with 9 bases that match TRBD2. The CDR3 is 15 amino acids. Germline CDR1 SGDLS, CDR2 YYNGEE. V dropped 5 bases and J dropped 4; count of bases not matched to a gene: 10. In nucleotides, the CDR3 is TGTGCCAGCAGTGCGGGGGGGGAATCCCTTTACGAGCAGTACTTC. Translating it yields CASSAGGESLYEQYF.

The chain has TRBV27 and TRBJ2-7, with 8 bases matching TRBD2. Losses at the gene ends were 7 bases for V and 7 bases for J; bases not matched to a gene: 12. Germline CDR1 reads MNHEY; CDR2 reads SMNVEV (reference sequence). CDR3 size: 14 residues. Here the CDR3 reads CASTLRAAGDEQYF. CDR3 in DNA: TGTGCCAGCACCCTCCGGGCAGCGGGAGATGAGCAGTACTTC.

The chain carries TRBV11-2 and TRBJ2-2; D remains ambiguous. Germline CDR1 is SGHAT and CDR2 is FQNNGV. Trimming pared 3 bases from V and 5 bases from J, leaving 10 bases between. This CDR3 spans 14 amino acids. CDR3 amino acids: CASSLWALTGELFF. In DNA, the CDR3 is TGTGCCAGCAGCTTGTGGGCTCTAACCGGGGAGCTGTTTTTT.

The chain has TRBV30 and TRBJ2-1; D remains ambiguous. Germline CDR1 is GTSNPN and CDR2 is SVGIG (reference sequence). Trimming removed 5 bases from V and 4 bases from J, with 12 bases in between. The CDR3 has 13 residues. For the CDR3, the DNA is TGTGCCTGGTGCGAACGCTTATACAATGAGCAGTTCTTC. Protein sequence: CAWCERLYNEQFF.

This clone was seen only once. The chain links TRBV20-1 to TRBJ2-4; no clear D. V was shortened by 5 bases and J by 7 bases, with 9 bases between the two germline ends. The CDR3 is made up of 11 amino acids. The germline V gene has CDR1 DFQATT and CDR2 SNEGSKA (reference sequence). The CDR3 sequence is CSASLRNIQYF. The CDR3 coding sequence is TGCAGTGCTTCCCTCCGGAACATTCAGTACTTC.

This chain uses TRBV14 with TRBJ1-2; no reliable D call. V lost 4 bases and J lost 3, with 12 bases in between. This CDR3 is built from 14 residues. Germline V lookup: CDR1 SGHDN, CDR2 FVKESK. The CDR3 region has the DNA TGTGCCAGCAGCCTTCGTGACACCGACTATGGCTACACCTTC. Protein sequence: CASSLRDTDYGYTF.

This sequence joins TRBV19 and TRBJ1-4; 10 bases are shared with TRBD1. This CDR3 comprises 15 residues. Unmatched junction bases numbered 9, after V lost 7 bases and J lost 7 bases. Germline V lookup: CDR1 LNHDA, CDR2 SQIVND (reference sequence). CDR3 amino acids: CASTPDRGPGEKLFF. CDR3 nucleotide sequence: TGTGCCAGTACCCCCGACAGGGGGCCAGGTGAAAAACTGTTTTTT.

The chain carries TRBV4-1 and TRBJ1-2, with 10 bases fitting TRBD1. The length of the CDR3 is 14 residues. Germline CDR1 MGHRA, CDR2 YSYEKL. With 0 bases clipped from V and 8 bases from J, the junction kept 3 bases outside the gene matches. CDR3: CASSQEGTGVGYTF. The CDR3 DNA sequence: TGCGCCAGCAGCCAAGAAGGGACAGGGGTCGGCTACACCTTC.

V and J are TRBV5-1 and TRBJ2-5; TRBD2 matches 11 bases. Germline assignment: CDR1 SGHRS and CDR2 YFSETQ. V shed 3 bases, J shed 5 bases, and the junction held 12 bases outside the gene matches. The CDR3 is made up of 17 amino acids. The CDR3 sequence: CASSSGLAGNHEETQYF. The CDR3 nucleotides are TGCGCCAGCAGCTCCGGACTAGCGGGTAATCACGAGGAGACCCAGTACTTC.

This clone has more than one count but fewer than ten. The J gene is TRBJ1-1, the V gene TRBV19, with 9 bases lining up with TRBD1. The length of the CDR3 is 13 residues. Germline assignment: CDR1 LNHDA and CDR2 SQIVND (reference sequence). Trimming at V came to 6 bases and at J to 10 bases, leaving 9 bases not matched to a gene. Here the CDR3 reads CASSARDRVRAFF. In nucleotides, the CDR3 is TGTGCCAGTAGCGCCAGGGACAGGGTAAGAGCTTTCTTT.